Reported below is one TCR beta chain. The table came from immunoSEQ multiplex PCR; TCRdb's copy has only in-frame clones and leaves some out. The table has 110,000 to 150,000 clones, less than 90% seen once; the top ten hold 20% to 25%. This sample was taken from a study of radiation and T cells in renal cell carcinoma. Described time point: baseline pretreatment blood. Treatment given: 15 Gy SBRT to primary tumor, nephrectomy 4 weeks later. This renal cell carcinoma was of the clear cell type. Trimming shortened V by 1 base and J by 10 bases, and 10 bases separated the two germline ends. The CDR3 is 13 amino acids. Germline CDR1 reads SEHNR; CDR2 reads FQNEAQ (reference sequence).

The sample was blood, taken from a patient whose treatment included radiotherapy and nephrectomy. The chain recombines TRBV7-9 with TRBJ2-2; D ambiguous. The source is a woman in her forties or fifties with renal cell carcinoma. CDR3 bases: TGTGCCAGCAGCTTAGACGCGGAACCGGAGCTGTTTTTT. Encoded protein: CASSLDAEPELFF.